Sequencing of this TCR beta chain was carried out in a study of T cells in Graves' hyperthyroidism and ophthalmopathy. CDR3 length equals 15 residues. Germline CDR1 and CDR2: SGHDT and YYEEEE. Trimming pared 0 bases from V and 0 bases from J, leaving 6 bases between. RNA transcripts yielded amplified TCR beta CDR3 regions. HTBI primers were used for first-round RT-PCR of the TCR CDR3. From the multiplex PCR reads, TCRdb called clonotypes with MiXCR, one entry per CDR3 protein. The table includes more than 500,000 distinct CDR3 sequences, approximately 49% detected once. The genes are TRBV5-6 and TRBJ1-4; no definite D call. This sequence was found in an adult woman with Graves' disease, either hyperthyroidism or ophthalmopathy (not recorded which). Sequencing used peripheral blood or thyroid tissue (not recorded which). CDR3 nucleotides: TGTGCCAGCAGCTTGGTAGGGTCAACTAATGAAAAACTGTTTTTT. It specifies CASSLVGSTNEKLFF.